This TCR beta chain derives from a study of cytomegalovirus exposure and HLA in healthy donors. Whole-study results and caveats: In a later analysis, at a false discovery rate of 0.05, about 17,000 TCR beta sequences matched HLA alleles. Rare sequences made up most TCRs, while some public TCRs were found in many donors. A later analysis found common viral pathogens apparently linked to several of the most significant clusters.

A note on this clone: Antigen specificity is unknown.

Primers for the PCR totalled 60 Vbeta and 13 Jbeta. Only in-frame clones appear in the TCRdb table, and some are missing; sequencing was by immunoSEQ multiplex PCR. The sample table sets out about 43,000 clones. Material: PBMCs. The TCR originated in a woman aged 25-40 years in good health and CMV-seronegative.

The CDR3 DNA reads as TGTGCCTGGAGACGGGACAGGGAAGTGGAGACCCAGTACTTC. Protein: CAWRRDREVETQYF. The chain links TRBV30 to TRBJ2-5; 9 nucleotides agree with TRBD1. The CDR3 consists of 14 residues. J gave up 5 bases and V 3 bases, and 7 bases lay outside the gene matches. The V gene's germline CDR1 is GTSNPN and CDR2 SVGIG (reference sequence).